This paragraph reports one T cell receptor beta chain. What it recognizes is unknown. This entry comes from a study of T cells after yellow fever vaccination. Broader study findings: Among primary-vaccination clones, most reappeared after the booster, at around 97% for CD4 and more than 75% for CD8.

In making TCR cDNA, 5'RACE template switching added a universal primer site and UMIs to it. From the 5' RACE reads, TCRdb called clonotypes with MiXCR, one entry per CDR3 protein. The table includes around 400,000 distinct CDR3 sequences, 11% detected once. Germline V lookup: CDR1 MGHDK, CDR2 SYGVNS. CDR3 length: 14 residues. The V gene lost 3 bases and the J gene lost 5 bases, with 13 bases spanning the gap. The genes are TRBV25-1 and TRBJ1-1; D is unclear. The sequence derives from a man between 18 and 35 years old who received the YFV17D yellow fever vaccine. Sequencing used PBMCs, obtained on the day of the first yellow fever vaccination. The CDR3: CASSDRSEWTEAFF. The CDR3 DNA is TGTGCCAGCAGTGATCGCAGCGAATGGACTGAAGCTTTCTTT.